This TCR beta chain comes out of a study of blood T cell repertoires in COVID-19. Profiling relied on immunoSEQ multiplex PCR, and the TCRdb table lists in-frame clones only, not all of them. This sample has about 130,000 clones, with around 83% found just once. The sequenced sample consisted of PBMCs or T cells enriched from blood (not recorded which). This receptor was obtained from a man over 45 who had recovered from COVID-19.

The CDR3 DNA reads TGTGCCTGGAAAGGGACAGGGGCTGGCTACACCTTC. Residues: CAWKGTGAGYTF. The chain has TRBV30 and TRBJ1-2; 10 positions match TRBD1. The V segment lost 4 bases and the J segment 7 bases; nucleotides outside the gene matches: 3. The CDR3 loop spans 12 amino acids. Germline V CDR1 and CDR2: GTSNPN, SVGIG (reference sequence).